These 30 T cell receptor beta chains were all obtained from the same sample, sequenced in a study of a mutant IDH1 vaccine in newly diagnosed glioma. Method: immunoSEQ multiplex PCR; TCRdb's copy keeps in-frame clones and lacks some. The sample records under 65,000 clones, roughly 80% being singletons. As for time point: baseline, week 1 (first vaccination visit). This sample's treatment: pre-vaccination baseline after standard-of-care therapy. The sequences come from PBMCs, collected from a glioma patient treated with radiotherapy, temozolomide or both. These receptors were obtained from a woman aged 40 to 50 with glioma.

The rearrangement joins TRBV6-6 to TRBJ2-7; 10 nucleotides match TRBD1. CDR1 and CDR2 (germline): MNHNY, SVGAGI (reference sequence). The CDR3 is made up of 16 amino acids. V dropped 2 bases and J dropped 2; count of bases not matched to a gene: 6. The CDR3: CASSYQGGTGAYEQYF. CDR3 in DNA: TGTGCCAGCAGTTACCAGGGGGGGACAGGGGCCTACGAGCAGTACTTC.

This chain links TRBV5-1 with TRBJ2-1, with 10 bases identical to TRBD2. The CDR3 spans 16 residues. Germline V lookup: CDR1 SGHRS, CDR2 YFSETQ. Trimming took 0 bases from V and 7 from J; bases not matched to a gene: 7. CDR3 bases: TGCGCCAGCAGCTTGGTAGCGAGCGGGGGGGCTAATGAGCAGTTCTTC. It specifies CASSLVASGGANEQFF. Full variable domain (outside the CDR3, taken from reference TRBV5-1 and TRBJ2-1): KAGVTQTPRYLIKTRGQQVTLSCSPISGHRSVSWYQQTPGQGLQFLFEYFSETQRNKGNFPGRFSGRQFSNSRSEMNVSTLELGDSALYLCASSLVASGGANEQFFGPGTRLTVL.

The V and J genes are TRBV5-6 and TRBJ1-1, with D uncertain. Trimming took 0 bases from V and 2 from J, leaving 8 bases between them. Germline CDR1 SGHDT, CDR2 YYEEEE. The CDR3 loop spans 14 amino acids. CDR3 sequence (DNA): TGTGCCAGCAGCTTGGATGTGGTCAACACTGAAGCTTTCTTT. It specifies CASSLDVVNTEAFF.

This clone was detected only a few times. Other DNA sequences in this specimen translate into the identical CDR3. V gene TRBV27 combines with J gene TRBJ1-2; D perhaps matches TRBD1 (5 bases). Germline V CDR1 and CDR2: MNHEY, SMNVEV (reference sequence). The V end was cut by 4 bases, the J end by 1 base, with 7 bases between. The CDR3 has 13 residues. This CDR3 is CASSSQGNYGYTF. DNA for the CDR3: TGTGCCAGCAGTTCCCAGGGTAACTATGGCTACACCTTC.

The chain uses TRBV7-9 and TRBJ2-3; D is unclear. The ends were cut back, 1 base at V and 5 bases at J, with 4 bases in the middle. Germline CDR1 is SEHNR and CDR2 is FQNEAQ (reference sequence). The length of the CDR3 is 12 residues. The CDR3 DNA sequence: TGTGCCAGCAGCTTAGAGGTAGATACGCAGTATTTT. Translated: CASSLEVDTQYF.

A single count supports this clone. This rearrangement joins TRBV6-5 to TRBJ2-3, with TRBD2 matching 10 bases. V was clipped by 6 bases and J by 1 base; unmatched bases: 4. Germline V gives CDR1 MNHEY, CDR2 SVGAGI. The CDR3 runs 15 residues. In DNA form, the CDR3 reads TGTGCCAGCAGCCCGCTAGCGGGGGGCACAGATACGCAGTATTTT. Translated: CASSPLAGGTDTQYF.

The genes are TRBV7-2 and TRBJ1-5, with D unresolved. Per germline, CDR1 SGHTA and CDR2 FQGNSA. The CDR3 extends over 15 amino acids. Trimming left V 4 bases short and J 4 bases short, with 14 bases between. The CDR3 coding sequence is TGTGCCAGCAGCTCGCTTCCCGGTCCAAATCAGCCCCAGCATTTT. Its translation: CASSSLPGPNQPQHF.

This clone is termed medium-sized. J is TRBJ1-2 and V is TRBV5-1; TRBD1 matches at 9 bases. Germline loops: CDR1 SGHRS, CDR2 YFSETQ. The CDR3 consists of 14 residues. Trimming took 3 bases from V and 6 from J; bases not matched to a gene: 6. The chain's CDR3 is CASSWGQGGNGYTF. The CDR3 DNA follows: TGCGCCAGCAGCTGGGGACAGGGCGGGAATGGCTACACCTTC.

The chain has TRBV6-5 and TRBJ1-2, with D unresolved. Trimming removed 6 bases from V and 0 bases from J, with 11 bases in between. This CDR3 is 14 amino acids long. Germline V gene data show CDR1 as MNHEY and CDR2 as SVGAGI. CDR3: CASRAFGANYGYTF. CDR3 sequence (DNA): TGTGCCAGCAGGGCTTTCGGAGCTAACTATGGCTACACCTTC.

This clone was detected a few times. The chain links TRBV2 to TRBJ1-4; D is undetermined. Germline CDR1 SNHLY, CDR2 FYNNEI. The CDR3 has 12 residues. The ends were cut back, 6 bases at V and 10 bases at J, with 12 bases in the middle. The CDR3 spells CASSDSPGKLFF. DNA for the CDR3: TGTGCCAGCAGCGATAGTCCGGGAAAACTGTTTTTT.

The chain couples TRBV7-2 to TRBJ2-5; D uncertain. CDR1 SGHTA and CDR2 FQGNSA come from the germline V gene. V was clipped by 5 bases and J by 5 bases, with 15 bases between them. The length of the CDR3 is 14 residues. The CDR3 protein is CASSQVIGWETQYF. CDR3 coding DNA: TGTGCCAGCAGCCAAGTGATCGGATGGGAGACCCAGTACTTC.

The chain employs TRBV30 and TRBJ2-5; 11 nucleotides line up with TRBD2. CDR3 length: 14 amino acids. Trimming at V came to 3 bases and at J to 4 bases, leaving 4 bases not matched to a gene. Germline V gene lookup returns CDR1 GTSNPN and CDR2 SVGIG (reference sequence). The CDR3 here is CAWRIAGGGETQYF. In DNA, the CDR3 is TGTGCCTGGAGGATAGCGGGGGGGGGAGAGACCCAGTACTTC.

The chain uses TRBV25-1 and TRBJ2-7; the D is unclear. The CDR3 spans 11 residues. V shed 8 bases and J shed 4 bases, with 9 bases lying between them. In germline, CDR1 is MGHDK, CDR2 SYGVNS. The CDR3 DNA reads TGTGCCAGCGGTACAAGTTACGAGCAGTACTTC. This gives the protein CASGTSYEQYF.

The rearrangement links TRBV5-1 to TRBJ2-2, with 9 nucleotides matching TRBD2. CDR3 length: 16 residues. CDR1 is SGHRS, CDR2 YFSETQ, per germline. V gave up 5 bases and J gave up 6 bases; unmatched junction bases: 11. CDR3 coding DNA: TGCGCCAGCAGGCCCGCGGGAGGGCAGGGAGCCGGGGAGCTGTTTTTT. This codes for CASRPAGGQGAGELFF.

The V gene is TRBV4-3, the J gene TRBJ2-1; 13 bases fit TRBD2. The length of the CDR3 is 20 residues. CDR1 and CDR2 from the germline V gene are LGHNA and YSLEER. Unmatched junction bases numbered 11, after V lost 3 bases and J lost 0 bases. CDR3 loop: CASSQRLAGGPLSSYNEQFF. Written as DNA, the CDR3 is TGCGCCAGCAGCCAGAGACTAGCGGGGGGCCCGCTCAGCTCCTACAATGAGCAGTTCTTC.

The gene calls are TRBV5-8 and TRBJ1-1; tentatively, D is TRBD1 (5 bases). The CDR3 has 13 amino acids. The V end was cut by 2 bases, the J end by 4 bases, with 9 bases between. Germline CDR1 reads SGHTS; CDR2 reads YDEGEE. CDR3 in DNA: TGTGCCAGCAGCTTCGGGGGGGGCACTGAAGCTTTCTTT. It codes for CASSFGGGTEAFF.

The chain carries TRBV11-3 and TRBJ2-2, with 9 bases lining up with TRBD1. Unmatched junction bases numbered 4, after V lost 4 bases and J lost 4 bases. Germline CDR1 and CDR2: SGHNT and YENEEA. The CDR3 extends over 15 amino acids. CDR3 amino acids: CASSSGQGGTGELFF. CDR3 DNA sequence: TGTGCCAGCAGCTCGGGACAGGGTGGCACCGGGGAGCTGTTTTTT.

The rearrangement links TRBV2 to TRBJ1-5; unclear D gene. The V gene's germline CDR1 is SNHLY and CDR2 FYNNEI. The CDR3 is 16 residues long. The germline V and J ends were trimmed by 2 bases and 3 bases, with 14 bases remaining between them. The CDR3 reads CASSESRAGVNQPQHF. The CDR3 coding sequence is TGTGCCAGCAGTGAATCCCGAGCCGGTGTCAATCAGCCCCAGCATTTT.

V gene TRBV5-1 combines with J gene TRBJ1-3, with D tentatively TRBD1 (5 bases). The CDR3 is made up of 17 amino acids. Germline loops: CDR1 SGHRS, CDR2 YFSETQ. Trimming took 4 bases from V and 8 from J, leaving 25 bases between them. The CDR3 region has the DNA TGCGCCAGCAGCCCGGGTTCGGGAACAGGCACGGGGGACACCATATATTTT. Amino acid sequence: CASSPGSGTGTGDTIYF.

V usage is TRBV5-8 and J usage is TRBJ2-3; D possibly corresponds to TRBD2 (6 bases). The CDR3 covers 16 residues. The V end lost 0 bases, the J end lost 2 bases, and 13 bases lay between the germline ends. Germline V gives CDR1 SGHTS, CDR2 YDEGEE. The CDR3 spells CASSLGGLADTDTQYF. The CDR3, as DNA: TGTGCCAGCAGCTTGGGGGGGTTAGCGGACACAGATACGCAGTATTTT.

This chain joins TRBV19 and TRBJ1-2, with 10 bases matching TRBD1. V was pared by 7 bases and J by 7 bases, with 12 bases of the junction left unmatched. Germline values: CDR1 LNHDA, CDR2 SQIVND (reference sequence). The CDR3 covers 15 residues. This chain's CDR3 is CASNPGQGYWVGYTF. In DNA form, the CDR3 reads TGTGCCAGTAACCCGGGACAGGGGTACTGGGTTGGCTACACCTTC.

V usage is TRBV4-1 and J usage is TRBJ2-7; a possible D gene is TRBD1 (6 bases). CDR1 MGHRA and CDR2 YSYEKL come from the germline V gene. V was pared by 3 bases and J by 3 bases, with 15 bases between. CDR3 length equals 15 residues. The CDR3 DNA follows: TGCGCCAGCAGCCAGCGCGCAGGGGTTCACTACGAGCAGTACTTC. It specifies CASSQRAGVHYEQYF.

The J gene is TRBJ1-2, the V gene TRBV5-1, with D unresolved. Trimming cost V 2 bases and J 5 bases, with 10 bases left between them. Germline V CDR1 and CDR2: SGHRS, YFSETQ. This CDR3 is built from 13 residues. The CDR3 here is CASSFDTHYGYTF. CDR3 coding DNA: TGCGCCAGCAGCTTCGACACGCATTATGGCTACACCTTC.

The gene calls are TRBV5-1 and TRBJ1-1; possibly TRBD1 for D (5 bases). CDR3 length: 14 amino acids. V lost 4 bases and J 1 base, leaving 11 bases between the germline ends. The germline V gene has CDR1 SGHRS and CDR2 YFSETQ. CDR3 region: CASSPGHANTEAFF. The DNA of the CDR3 is TGCGCCAGCAGCCCCGGACACGCGAACACTGAAGCTTTCTTT.

This clone was detected a few times. The V gene is TRBV5-4, the J gene TRBJ2-3; D gene unclear. The germline V and J ends were trimmed by 2 bases and 7 bases, with 8 bases remaining between them. The CDR3 has 12 amino acids. Germline-derived CDR1 and CDR2 are SGHNT and YYREEE (reference sequence). DNA of the CDR3: TGTGCCAGCAGCTTATTCGCCCATACGCAGTATTTT. Protein sequence: CASSLFAHTQYF.

The V call is TRBV5-1, the J call TRBJ2-2; 7 bases are a match to TRBD1. V dropped 4 bases and J dropped 1; count of bases not matched to a gene: 1. Germline V gene data show CDR1 as SGHRS and CDR2 as YFSETQ. This CDR3 region has 14 residues. The DNA of the CDR3 is TGCGCCAGCAGCCCAGGGGGGAACACCGGGGAGCTGTTTTTT. It specifies CASSPGGNTGELFF.

This clone came up a few times. The gene calls are TRBV7-8 and TRBJ1-1, with D possibly TRBD1 on 5 matching bases. The CDR3 has 14 residues. Germline CDR1 SGHVS, CDR2 FQNEAQ. V was clipped by 1 base and J by 1 base, with 7 bases between them. The CDR3 loop reads CASSLGGGNTEAFF. Written as DNA, the CDR3 is TGTGCCAGCAGCTTAGGGGGGGGGAACACTGAAGCTTTCTTT.

The chain carries TRBV28 and TRBJ1-2; D unresolved. Germline CDR1 reads MDHEN; CDR2 reads SYDVKM. This CDR3 region has 14 residues. V dropped 4 bases and J dropped 1 base, with 10 bases sitting between them. For the CDR3, the DNA is TGTGCCAGCAGTTACGATCGTGATAACTATGGCTACACCTTC. Translated, it gives CASSYDRDNYGYTF.

V usage is TRBV7-6 and J usage is TRBJ1-2; 7 positions match TRBD1. J lost 8 bases, V lost 0 bases, and 3 bases had no gene match. Germline-derived CDR1 and CDR2 are SGHVS and FNYEAQ. The CDR3 totals 13 residues. This CDR3 reads CASSLATGNGYTF. The CDR3 region has the DNA TGTGCCAGCAGCTTAGCGACAGGGAACGGCTACACCTTC.

The V call is TRBV5-1, the J call TRBJ2-2, with 11 bases fitting TRBD2. Trimming at V came to 4 bases and at J to 7 bases, leaving 9 bases not matched to a gene. Germline CDR1 and CDR2: SGHRS and YFSETQ. The CDR3 length is 16 residues. The CDR3 is CASSHLTSGDGGELFF. CDR3 in DNA: TGCGCCAGCAGCCACTTGACTAGCGGGGATGGCGGGGAGCTGTTTTTT. Full variable domain (rest looked up from reference TRBV5-1 and TRBJ2-2): KAGVTQTPRYLIKTRGQQVTLSCSPISGHRSVSWYQQTPGQGLQFLFEYFSETQRNKGNFPGRFSGRQFSNSRSEMNVSTLELGDSALYLCASSHLTSGDGGELFFGEGSRLTVL.